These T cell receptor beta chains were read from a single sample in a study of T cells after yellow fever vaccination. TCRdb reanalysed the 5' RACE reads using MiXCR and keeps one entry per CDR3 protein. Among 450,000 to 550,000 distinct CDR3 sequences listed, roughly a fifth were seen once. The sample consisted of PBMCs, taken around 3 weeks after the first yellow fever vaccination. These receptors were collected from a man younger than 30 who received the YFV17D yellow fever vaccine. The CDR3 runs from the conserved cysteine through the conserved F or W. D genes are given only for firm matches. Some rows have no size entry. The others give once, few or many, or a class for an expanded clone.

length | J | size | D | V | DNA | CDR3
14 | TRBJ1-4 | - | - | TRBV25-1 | TGTGCCAGCAGTGACGCCAGGGGAACCGAAAAACTGTTTTTT | CASSDARGTEKLFF
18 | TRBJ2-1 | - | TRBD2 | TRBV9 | TGTGCCAGCAGCCCATTGCTTAGCGGGGGGTCTGCCTACAATGAGCAGTTCTTC | CASSPLLSGGSAYNEQFF
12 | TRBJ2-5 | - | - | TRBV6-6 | TGTGCCAGCGGGCCGGGCCAAGAGACCCAGTACTTC | CASGPGQETQYF
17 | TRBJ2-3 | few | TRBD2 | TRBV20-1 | TGCAGTGCTAGAGGCGCTACCGGGACTAGCGGGGGGGATACGCAGTATTTT | CSARGATGTSGGDTQYF
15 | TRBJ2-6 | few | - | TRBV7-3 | TGTGCCAGCAGCCCCCAGGGATTTGGGGCCAACGTCCTGACTTTC | CASSPQGFGANVLTF
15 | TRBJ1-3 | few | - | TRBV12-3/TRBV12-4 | TGTGCCAGCAGTTTAGGAAGTCTCTCTGGAAACACCATATATTTT | CASSLGSLSGNTIYF
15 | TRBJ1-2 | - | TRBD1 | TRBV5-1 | TGCGCCAGCAGGGAGGGGATCGGACAGGCCTATGGCTACACCTTC | CASREGIGQAYGYTF
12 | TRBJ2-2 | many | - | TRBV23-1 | TGCGCCAGCAGTACGAGAGCCGGGGAGCTGTTTTTT | CASSTRAGELFF
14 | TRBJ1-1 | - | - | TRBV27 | TGTGCCCGCGATTCGAACAGGGAGGAGACTGAAGCTTTCTTT | CARDSNREETEAFF
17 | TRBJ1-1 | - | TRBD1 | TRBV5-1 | TGCGCCAGCAGCTTGGTCCGGGACAGGGGAACGAACACTGAAGCTTTCTTT | CASSLVRDRGTNTEAFF
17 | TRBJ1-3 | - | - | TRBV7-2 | TGTGCCAGCAGCTTAAATGGGGACGCCCTCTCTGGAAACACCATATATTTT | CASSLNGDALSGNTIYF
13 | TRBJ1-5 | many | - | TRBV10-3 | TGTGCCATCAGTGATGGCGGGGGTCAGCCCCAGCATTTT | CAISDGGGQPQHF
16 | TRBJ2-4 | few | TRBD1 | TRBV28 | TGTGCCAGCAGTGAGGGACAGGCCTTAGCCAAAAACATTCAGTACTTC | CASSEGQALAKNIQYF
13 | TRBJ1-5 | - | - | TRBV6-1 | TGTGCCAGCAGTGGGAGTCACAATCAGCCCCAGCATTTT | CASSGSHNQPQHF
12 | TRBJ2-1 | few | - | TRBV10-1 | TGCGCCAGCAGTGAGTCCGGGGGGCTGCAGTTCTTC | CASSESGGLQFF
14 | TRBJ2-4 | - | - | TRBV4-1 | TGCGCCAGCGGAGAGGGCGGAGCCAAAAACATTCAGTACTTC | CASGEGGAKNIQYF
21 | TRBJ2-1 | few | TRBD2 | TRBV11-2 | TGTGCCAGCAGCTTCCCGAACCGGACTAGCGGGGGCCTGAGCTCCTACAATGAGCAGTTCTTC | CASSFPNRTSGGLSSYNEQFF
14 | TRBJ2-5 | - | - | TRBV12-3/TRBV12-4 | TGTGCCAGCAGCCTTAGGGCGACACAAGAGACCCAGTACTTC | CASSLRATQETQYF
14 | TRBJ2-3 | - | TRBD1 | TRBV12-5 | TGTGCTAGTGGGAAGGACAGGGGACCAGATACGCAGTATTTT | CASGKDRGPDTQYF
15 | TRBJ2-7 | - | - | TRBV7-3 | TGTGCCAGCAGCTTAAGAGGAGGGGAAGACTACGAGCAGTACTTC | CASSLRGGEDYEQYF
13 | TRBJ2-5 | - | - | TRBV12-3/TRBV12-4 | TGTGCCAGCATCTCGGGCGGGCAGGAGACCCAGTACTTC | CASISGGQETQYF
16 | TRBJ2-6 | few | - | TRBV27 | TGTGCCAGCAGTTTTTGGGGGGCTAGTGGGGCCAACGTCCTGACTTTC | CASSFWGASGANVLTF
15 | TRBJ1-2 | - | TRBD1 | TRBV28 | TGTGCCAGCAGTCCCGCGGGACAGGGGGTTCATGGCTACACCTTC | CASSPAGQGVHGYTF
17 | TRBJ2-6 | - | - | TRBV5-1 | TGCGCCAGCAGCCGGTATTGGGGGCGAGTCGGGGCCAACGTCCTGACTTTC | CASSRYWGRVGANVLTF
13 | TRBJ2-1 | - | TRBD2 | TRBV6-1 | TGTGCCAGCAGACCGGGACTAGCGGTAAAGCAGTTCTTC | CASRPGLAVKQFF
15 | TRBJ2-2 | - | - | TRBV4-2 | TGTGCCAGCAACACGAGGCCGGGGGACCCCGGGGAGCTGTTTTTT | CASNTRPGDPGELFF
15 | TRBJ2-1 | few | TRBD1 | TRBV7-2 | TGTGCCAGCTCCTACGCGGGACAGGTGCAGTATGAGCAGTTCTTC | CASSYAGQVQYEQFF
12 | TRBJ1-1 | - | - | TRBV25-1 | TGTGCCAGCAGTGCCGGGAACACTGAAGCTTTCTTT | CASSAGNTEAFF
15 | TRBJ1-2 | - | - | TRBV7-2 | TGTGCCAGCAGCTTACTCCAGGGGACTAACTATGGCTACACCTTC | CASSLLQGTNYGYTF
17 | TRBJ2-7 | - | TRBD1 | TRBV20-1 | TGCAGTGCTAGATCTGTCCTAGACAGGGCTCCATCCTACGAGCGGTACTTC | CSARSVLDRAPSYERYF
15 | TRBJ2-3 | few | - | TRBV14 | TGTGCCAGCAGCCAAGTAGTACCCCCCACGACTGGGCAGTATTTT | CASSQVVPPTTGQYF
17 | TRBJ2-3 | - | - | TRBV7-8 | TGTGCCAGCAGCTGGGGGGGGGCGGGGCCTAGCACAGATACGCAGTATTTT | CASSWGGAGPSTDTQYF
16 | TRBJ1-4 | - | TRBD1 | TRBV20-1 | TGCAGTGCTAGAGACACAGGGGATTTGACTAATGAAAAACTGTTTTTT | CSARDTGDLTNEKLFF
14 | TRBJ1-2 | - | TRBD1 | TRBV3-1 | TGTGCCAGCAGACATGGACAGGCGAACTATGGCTACACCTTC | CASRHGQANYGYTF
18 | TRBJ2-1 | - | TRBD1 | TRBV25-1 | TGTGCCATCGTTACGCCCCTCCACAGGGACAGCTCCTACAATGAGCAGTTCTTC | CAIVTPLHRDSSYNEQFF
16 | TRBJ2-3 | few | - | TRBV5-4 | TGTGCCAGCAGCTTGAAAGCGGGCCCCCGCACAGATACGCAGTATTTT | CASSLKAGPRTDTQYF
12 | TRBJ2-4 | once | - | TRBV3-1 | TGTGCCAGCAGATCAGACCCCGGCATTCAGTACTTC | CASRSDPGIQYF
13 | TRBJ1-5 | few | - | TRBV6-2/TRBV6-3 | - | CASSYTFDQPQHF
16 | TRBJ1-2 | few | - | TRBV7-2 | TGTGCCAGCAGCCGCCGGGACACCGCTAAGGGCTATGGCTACACCTTC | CASSRRDTAKGYGYTF
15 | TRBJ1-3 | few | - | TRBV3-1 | TGTGCCAGCAGCCACTTGATGCCCTCTGGAAACACCATATATTTT | CASSHLMPSGNTIYF
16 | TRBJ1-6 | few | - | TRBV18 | TGTGCCAGCTCACCCTTCGACAGCTCCTATAATTCACCCCTCCACTTT | CASSPFDSSYNSPLHF
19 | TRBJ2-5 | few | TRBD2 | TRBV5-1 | TGCGCCAGCAGCCGCCTAGGATATGGCAGCGGGGTGTTCCAAGAGACCCAGTACTTC | CASSRLGYGSGVFQETQYF